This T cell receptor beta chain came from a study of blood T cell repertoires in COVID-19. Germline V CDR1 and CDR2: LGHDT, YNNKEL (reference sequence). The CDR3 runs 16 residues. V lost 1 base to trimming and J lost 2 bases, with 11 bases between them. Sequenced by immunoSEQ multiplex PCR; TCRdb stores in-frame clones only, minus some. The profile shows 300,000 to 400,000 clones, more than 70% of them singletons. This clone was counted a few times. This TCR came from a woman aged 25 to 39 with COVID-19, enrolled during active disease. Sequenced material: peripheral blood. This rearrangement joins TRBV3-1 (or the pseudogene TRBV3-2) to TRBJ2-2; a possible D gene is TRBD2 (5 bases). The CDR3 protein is CASSQGLLGNTGELFF. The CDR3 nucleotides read TGTGCCAGCAGCCAAGGTTTACTAGGAAACACCGGGGAGCTGTTTTTT.